The rows below give T cell receptor beta chains drawn from one sample of a study of blood T cell repertoires in COVID-19. Assay used: immunoSEQ multiplex PCR; TCRdb lists only in-frame clones, some missing. The sample lists about 110,000 clones; approximately 65% were seen once. Sequencing used peripheral blood. These receptors all stem from a woman in her sixties or seventies with acute or convalescent COVID-19. CDR3s leave out the opening cysteine and the closing phenylalanine or tryptophan. A D gene is named only where the DNA matches it firmly.

j_call: TRBJ2-6
v_call: TRBV28
d_call: TRBD1
cdr3_aa: ASSRDSSGANVLT

j_call: TRBJ2-1
v_call: TRBV3-1/TRBV3-2
d_call: TRBD2
cdr3_aa: ASSQGLAGLSYNEQF

j_call: TRBJ2-2
v_call: TRBV7-2
d_call: .
cdr3_aa: ASSYYTGTLAGELF

j_call: TRBJ2-7
v_call: TRBV11-3
d_call: .
cdr3_aa: ASSRGVEQY

j_call: TRBJ1-5
v_call: TRBV28
d_call: .
cdr3_aa: ASRSPGGPQPQH

j_call: TRBJ1-5
v_call: TRBV10-3
d_call: TRBD1
cdr3_aa: AISEADRGGQPQH

j_call: TRBJ2-7
v_call: TRBV6-6
d_call: .
cdr3_aa: ASGGSSYEQY

j_call: TRBJ2-7
v_call: TRBV18
d_call: TRBD1
cdr3_aa: ASSSGQGNEQY

j_call: TRBJ2-2
v_call: TRBV2
d_call: .
cdr3_aa: ASMPANTGELF

j_call: TRBJ2-7
v_call: TRBV29-1
d_call: .
cdr3_aa: SVGRDSYEQY

j_call: TRBJ1-1
v_call: TRBV19
d_call: .
cdr3_aa: ASRGLTEAF

j_call: TRBJ1-6
v_call: TRBV19
d_call: .
cdr3_aa: ASMRRSSYNSPLH

j_call: TRBJ2-5
v_call: TRBV28
d_call: .
cdr3_aa: ASSLSGRETQY

j_call: TRBJ2-5
v_call: TRBV28
d_call: .
cdr3_aa: ASSTPRGETQY

j_call: TRBJ1-2
v_call: TRBV29-1
d_call: .
cdr3_aa: SVESGRSYGYT

j_call: TRBJ1-5
v_call: TRBV6-2/TRBV6-3
d_call: TRBD1
cdr3_aa: ASSRGPIKDRAYQPQH

j_call: TRBJ1-6
v_call: TRBV30
d_call: .
cdr3_aa: AWRDKVTYNSPLH

j_call: TRBJ1-1
v_call: TRBV28
d_call: .
cdr3_aa: ARGGTGGLPYTEAF

j_call: TRBJ1-1
v_call: TRBV10-3
d_call: .
cdr3_aa: AIRRTVNTEAF

j_call: TRBJ1-2
v_call: TRBV28
d_call: .
cdr3_aa: ASSGLPTARGGYT

j_call: TRBJ2-3
v_call: TRBV11-2
d_call: TRBD1
cdr3_aa: ASSGERQGSADTQY

j_call: TRBJ2-1
v_call: TRBV19
d_call: .
cdr3_aa: ASSTLTGSSYNEQF

j_call: TRBJ1-6
v_call: TRBV28
d_call: .
cdr3_aa: ASKPTMASPLH

j_call: TRBJ1-3
v_call: TRBV7-8
d_call: .
cdr3_aa: ASSLAPGNTIY

j_call: TRBJ1-1
v_call: TRBV19
d_call: .
cdr3_aa: ASRHRAEAF

j_call: TRBJ2-1
v_call: TRBV21-1
d_call: .
cdr3_aa: ASSKVEQALMYGQF

j_call: TRBJ1-3
v_call: TRBV19
d_call: TRBD1
cdr3_aa: ASSPDRGAGNTIY

j_call: TRBJ1-1
v_call: TRBV5-4
d_call: .
cdr3_aa: ASSLAGLKGPGTEAF

j_call: TRBJ2-7
v_call: TRBV6-5
d_call: .
cdr3_aa: ASRGRAPSSYEQY

j_call: TRBJ2-7
v_call: TRBV7-8
d_call: TRBD1
cdr3_aa: ASSLTGVEQY

j_call: TRBJ2-5
v_call: TRBV3-1/TRBV3-2
d_call: TRBD2
cdr3_aa: ASSHLLGTSGKTQY

j_call: TRBJ2-7
v_call: TRBV28
d_call: TRBD2
cdr3_aa: ASSSPRTSGGYEQY

j_call: TRBJ1-6
v_call: TRBV18
d_call: TRBD1
cdr3_aa: ASSPTGTGNSPLH

j_call: TRBJ1-5
v_call: TRBV5-1
d_call: .
cdr3_aa: ASSLVPGVSNQPQH

j_call: TRBJ2-3
v_call: TRBV6-5
d_call: TRBD2
cdr3_aa: ASRGLAGPTDTQY

j_call: TRBJ2-7
v_call: TRBV3-1/TRBV3-2
d_call: TRBD1
cdr3_aa: ASSPDRDRYCEQY

j_call: TRBJ2-5
v_call: TRBV7-2
d_call: TRBD1
cdr3_aa: ASRSGTAGTQY

j_call: TRBJ2-5
v_call: TRBV18
d_call: .
cdr3_aa: ASSPPLAGAQETQY

j_call: TRBJ2-1
v_call: TRBV5-1
d_call: TRBD2
cdr3_aa: ASSREGYNEQF

j_call: TRBJ1-3
v_call: TRBV6-1
d_call: TRBD1
cdr3_aa: ASSEALLTGGGNTIY

j_call: TRBJ1-4
v_call: TRBV19
d_call: TRBD1
cdr3_aa: ASSIRQGVEKLF

j_call: TRBJ1-1
v_call: TRBV2
d_call: .
cdr3_aa: ASSAGMNTEAF

j_call: TRBJ1-1
v_call: TRBV6-4
d_call: TRBD1
cdr3_aa: ASSDGTGITEAF

j_call: TRBJ2-5
v_call: TRBV10-1
d_call: .
cdr3_aa: ASSESTRETQY

j_call: TRBJ2-4
v_call: TRBV5-6
d_call: .
cdr3_aa: ASSYRGPGGNIQY

j_call: TRBJ1-2
v_call: TRBV2
d_call: .
cdr3_aa: ASASPGTKSHYGYT

j_call: TRBJ2-1
v_call: TRBV6-4
d_call: TRBD1
cdr3_aa: ASSDTGTGGNEQF

j_call: TRBJ2-7
v_call: TRBV10-3
d_call: .
cdr3_aa: AISESLEQY

j_call: TRBJ2-1
v_call: TRBV6-5
d_call: .
cdr3_aa: ASSNTPTVEQF

j_call: TRBJ1-2
v_call: TRBV5-1
d_call: .
cdr3_aa: ASSPLQASNYGYT

j_call: TRBJ1-5
v_call: TRBV30
d_call: .
cdr3_aa: AWRVASTGLIDQPQH

j_call: TRBJ2-3
v_call: TRBV7-2
d_call: TRBD2
cdr3_aa: ASSADSGSTDTQY